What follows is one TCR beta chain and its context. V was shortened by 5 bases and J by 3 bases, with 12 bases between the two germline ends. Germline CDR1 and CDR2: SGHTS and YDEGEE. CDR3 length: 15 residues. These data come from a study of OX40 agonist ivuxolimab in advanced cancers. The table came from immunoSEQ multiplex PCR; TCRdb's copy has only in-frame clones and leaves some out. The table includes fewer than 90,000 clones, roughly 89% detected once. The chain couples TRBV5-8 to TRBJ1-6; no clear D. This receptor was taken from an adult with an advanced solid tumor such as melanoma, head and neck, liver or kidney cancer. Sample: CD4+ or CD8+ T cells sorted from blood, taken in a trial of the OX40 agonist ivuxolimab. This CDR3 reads CASRLHGLYNSPLHF. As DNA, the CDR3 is TGTGCCAGCAGGTTACATGGTCTCTATAATTCACCCCTCCACTTT.